What follows are 19 T cell receptor beta chains derived from one specimen sequenced in a study of blood T cell repertoires in COVID-19. Assay: immunoSEQ multiplex PCR; the TCRdb copy retains only in-frame clones and omits some. The table lists under 200,000 clones, roughly 86% of them singletons, with roughly 2.6% in the top ten. The sequencing sample was made of peripheral blood. Every receptor here comes from a middle-aged man with active or convalescent COVID-19.

V gene TRBV5-1 combines with J gene TRBJ1-2; D remains ambiguous. The V end lost 4 bases, the J end lost 3 bases, and 13 bases lay between the germline ends. The CDR3 has 14 residues. Germline CDR1 reads SGHRS; CDR2 reads YFSETQ. The CDR3: CASSPRDGYYGYTF. The CDR3 region has the DNA TGCGCCAGCAGCCCCCGCGACGGGTACTATGGCTACACCTTC.

The CDR3, as DNA: TGTGCTAGTGGTCACGAAGTCGACCCGCAGGGTCAGGAGACCCAGTACTTC. This codes for CASGHEVDPQGQETQYF. This sequence joins TRBV12-5 and TRBJ2-5; D might be TRBD1 (5 bases). Per the germline V gene, CDR1 is LGHNT and CDR2 is FRNRAP. CDR3 size: 17 residues. V gave up 5 bases and J gave up 5 bases, with 24 bases separating them.

The genes are TRBV29-1 and TRBJ1-1; no firm D call. The germline V and J ends were trimmed by 4 bases and 9 bases, with 12 bases remaining between them. CDR3 size: 11 residues. In germline, CDR1 is SQVTM, CDR2 ANQGSEA. The CDR3 bases are TGCAGCGTTGGAGGGTCCTTCCAAGCTTTCTTT. Residues: CSVGGSFQAFF.

This clone showed up just a few times. This CDR3 is CASSVAGSLGGDTIYF. The CDR3 bases are TGTGCCAGCAGCGTAGCAGGTTCCCTCGGCGGGGACACCATATATTTT. The chain joins TRBV9 to TRBJ1-3; D gene unclear. Germline values: CDR1 SGDLS, CDR2 YYNGEE. The germline V and J ends were trimmed by 0 bases and 8 bases, with 18 bases remaining between them. This CDR3 spans 16 amino acids.

The rearrangement joins TRBV6-2 or TRBV6-3 to TRBJ2-7; D is undetermined. V lost 6 bases to trimming and J lost 2 bases, with 17 bases between them. This CDR3 contains 15 residues. The germline gives CDR1 MNHEY, CDR2 SVGEGT. In nucleotides, the CDR3 is TGTGCCAGCAGCACGTTCAAAGCAGGTGCCTACGAGCAGTACTTC. This encodes CASSTFKAGAYEQYF.

The CDR3 region is CASSRQGGWHEQYF. For the CDR3, the DNA is TGTGCCAGCTCCCGCCAGGGGGGCTGGCACGAGCAGTACTTC. J is TRBJ2-7 and V is TRBV6-5; maybe TRBD1 (7 bases). V lost 8 bases and J lost 5, with 19 bases in between. Per the germline V gene, CDR1 is MNHEY and CDR2 is SVGAGI. The CDR3 consists of 14 residues.

This clone was recorded a few times. V usage is TRBV20-1 and J usage is TRBJ2-5; 8 nucleotides align to TRBD2. CDR1 is DFQATT, CDR2 SNEGSKA, per germline (reference sequence). The CDR3 is made up of 14 amino acids. V was clipped by 3 bases and J by 0 bases; unmatched bases: 3. The CDR3 loop reads CSASSGAYQETQYF. The CDR3 region has the DNA TGCAGTGCTAGTAGCGGGGCGTACCAAGAGACCCAGTACTTC.

The chain couples TRBV7-9 to TRBJ1-2; tentatively, D is TRBD1 (6 bases). The CDR3 is 16 amino acids. Germline values: CDR1 SEHNR, CDR2 FQNEAQ (reference sequence). Trimming left V 4 bases short and J 5 bases short, with 20 bases between. CDR3 bases: TGTGCCAGCAGCTCCGAACCAGGACAGACAAGATATGGCTACACCTTC. Encoded protein: CASSSEPGQTRYGYTF.

The chain combines TRBV5-1 with TRBJ2-3; 8 positions match TRBD2. V lost 4 bases and J lost 5; bases outside the gene matches: 18. CDR1 and CDR2 (germline): SGHRS, YFSETQ. CDR3 size: 18 residues. This chain's CDR3 is CASSTKAHPRLARDTQYF. The DNA for the CDR3 is TGCGCCAGCAGCACAAAAGCGCATCCCAGACTAGCGAGAGATACGCAGTATTTT.

This sequence joins TRBV7-9 and TRBJ1-6; 10 nucleotides align to TRBD1. The CDR3 runs 15 residues. After removal of 6 bases from V and 7 bases from J, the junction contained 6 bases not matched to a gene. CDR1 and CDR2 from the germline V gene are SEHNR and FQNEAQ (reference sequence). In DNA form, the CDR3 reads TGTGCCAGCAGAAGAGAGGGACAGGGGAATTCACCCCTCCACTTT. The encoded protein is CASRREGQGNSPLHF.

The rearrangement uses TRBV6-6 and TRBJ2-1, with D possibly TRBD2 on 6 matching bases. The V gene lost 7 bases and the J gene lost 5 bases, with 18 bases spanning the gap. The CDR3 is made up of 15 amino acids. Germline values: CDR1 MNHNY, CDR2 SVGAGI (reference sequence). The CDR3, as DNA: TGTGCCAGCACTACCCTTCGCGGGGTCCACAATGAGCAGTTCTTC. Translated, it gives CASTTLRGVHNEQFF.

This sequence joins TRBV20-1 and TRBJ1-4, with D possibly TRBD1 on 5 matching bases. The CDR3 spans 12 residues. V shed 3 bases and J shed 8 bases, with 10 bases lying between them. Germline CDR1 DFQATT, CDR2 SNEGSKA (reference sequence). CDR3 nucleotides: TGCAGTGCTAGTTTGGGGCTGGAAAAACTGTTTTTT. This translates into CSASLGLEKLFF.

This sequence joins TRBV12-5 and TRBJ1-2, with a weak D call TRBD1 (5 bases). Between the trimmed V and J ends, which lost 5 bases and 0 bases, there was a span of 13 bases. Germline assignment: CDR1 LGHNT and CDR2 FRNRAP. The CDR3 is 15 amino acids. Here the CDR3 reads CASGPPGGTNYGYTF. CDR3 bases: TGTGCTAGTGGTCCCCCGGGGGGTACTAACTATGGCTACACCTTC. Combining the CDR3 with reference TRBV12-5 and TRBJ1-2 gives the whole variable domain DARVTQTPRHKVTEMGQEVTMRCQPILGHNTVFWYRQTMMQGLELLAYFRNRAPLDDSGMPKDRFSAEMPDATLATLKIQPSEPRDSAVYFCASGPPGGTNYGYTFGSGTRLTVV.

The chain recombines TRBV30 with TRBJ2-2, with 8 bases aligning to TRBD2. This CDR3 spans 15 amino acids. Trimming took 3 bases from V and 1 from J; bases not matched to a gene: 4. Germline V gives CDR1 GTSNPN, CDR2 SVGIG (reference sequence). The chain's CDR3 is CAWRAGARNTGELFF. In DNA form, the CDR3 reads TGTGCCTGGAGAGCGGGGGCCCGGAACACCGGGGAGCTGTTTTTT. Together with reference TRBV30 and TRBJ2-2, the CDR3 gives the full variable domain: SQTIHQWPATLVQPVGSPLSLECTVEGTSNPNLYWYRQAAGRGLQLLFYSVGIGQISSEVPQNLSASRPQDRQFILSSKKLLLSDSGFYLCAWRAGARNTGELFFGEGSRLTVL.

The chain couples TRBV4-1 to TRBJ1-2; TRBD1 aligns across 10 bases. Unmatched junction bases numbered 3, after V lost 0 bases and J lost 5 bases. This CDR3 region has 15 residues. Germline CDR1 is MGHRA and CDR2 is YSYEKL. The CDR3, as DNA: TGCGCCAGCAGCCAAGACGCGGGACAGGGGTATGGCTACACCTTC. This encodes CASSQDAGQGYGYTF.

The chain employs TRBV2 and TRBJ2-4; weak D call: TRBD1 (6 bases). The V end was cut by 7 bases, the J end by 0 bases, with 16 bases between. Germline CDR1 and CDR2: SNHLY and FYNNEI. The CDR3 totals 16 residues. As DNA, the CDR3 is TGTGCCAGCACCTCGGACAGAGCTATAGCCAAAAACATTCAGTACTTC. Protein product: CASTSDRAIAKNIQYF.

The chain carries TRBV28 and TRBJ1-4, with D possibly being TRBD1 (5 bases). The V end lost 1 base, the J end lost 0 bases, and 12 bases lay between the germline ends. This CDR3 has 17 amino acids. Germline CDR1 reads MDHEN; CDR2 reads SYDVKM. The CDR3 here is CASSLFGPGTTNEKLFF. The CDR3 nucleotides are TGTGCCAGCAGTTTATTTGGGCCAGGGACAACTAATGAAAAACTGTTTTTT.

CDR3 DNA sequence: TGTGCCAGCAGTACCCAGGGGGTGGGTAATCAGCCCCAGCATTTT. Residues: CASSTQGVGNQPQHF. The rearrangement links TRBV6-6 to TRBJ1-5; 7 bases align to TRBD1. CDR1 and CDR2 from the germline V gene are MNHNY and SVGAGI (reference sequence). J was trimmed by 4 bases and V by 5 bases; bases with no gene match: 8. The CDR3 runs to 15 residues.

The chain joins TRBV11-1 to TRBJ1-1; the D is unclear. CDR1 and CDR2 (germline): SGHAT, FQDESV (reference sequence). The CDR3 consists of 14 residues. With 3 bases removed from V and 1 base from J, the gap between germline ends came to 9 bases. The CDR3 protein is CASSFLDWNTEAFF. The CDR3 DNA is TGTGCCAGCAGCTTTTTGGACTGGAACACTGAAGCTTTCTTT.